The clone carrying this T cell receptor beta chain showed up many times. Original handling: Amplifying reference gene primers gave estimates of nucleated cell counts. Only in-frame clones appear in the TCRdb table, and some are missing; sequencing was by immunoSEQ multiplex PCR. That table gives V, J and clone size, and the DNA gave D and trimming. The sample includes some 94,000 clones, 84% of them seen just once. These data are taken from a study of blood T cell repertoires in COVID-19. CDR3 size: 16 residues. The germline V and J ends were trimmed by 2 bases and 0 bases, with 8 bases remaining between them. Germline-derived CDR1 and CDR2 are KGHSH and LQKENI.

V and J are TRBV18 and TRBJ1-6; D uncertain. The sequenced sample consisted of peripheral blood. The receptor comes from a man in his 70s with active or convalescent COVID-19. CDR3 nucleotides: TGTGCCAGCTCACCAGAGGGAAGCTCCTATAATTCACCCCTCCACTTT. Translation gives CASSPEGSSYNSPLHF.